Listed here are 18 T cell receptor beta chains from one sample, sequenced in a study of T-cell memory formation after mild COVID-19. One entry per CDR3 protein results from TCRdb running MiXCR on the 5' RACE reads. The table includes about 340,000 distinct CDR3 sequences, roughly 21% detected once. Sequenced input: PBMCs or a T cell subset sorted from them (not recorded which). These receptors originate from an adult woman who had mild COVID-19 (a few samples of this study predate the infection). Cell type and time point are not known.

This clonotype was recorded many times. The chain links TRBV7-8 to TRBJ2-5; 8 bases fit TRBD2. The CDR3 has 16 residues. The trim removed 2 bases at V and 0 bases at J, leaving 5 bases unmatched. Germline loops: CDR1 SGHVS, CDR2 FQNEAQ. CDR3 amino acids: CASSLRPSGYQETQYF. DNA of the CDR3: TGTGCCAGCAGCTTAAGGCCTAGCGGGTACCAAGAGACCCAGTACTTC. Full variable domain (missing parts from reference TRBV7-8 and TRBJ2-5): GAGVSQSPRYKVAKRGQDVALRCDPISGHVSLFWYQQALGQGPEFLTYFQNEAQLDKSGLPSDRFFAERPEGSVSTLKIQRTQQEDSAVYLCASSLRPSGYQETQYFGPGTRLLVL.

J is TRBJ1-6 and V is TRBV18; TRBD1 agrees at 7 bases. With V trimmed by 2 bases and J by 8 bases, 6 bases remained unmatched. There are 15 residues in the CDR3. Germline loops: CDR1 KGHSH, CDR2 LQKENI. CDR3 DNA sequence: TGTGCCAGCTCACCAAGAGGACAGGAGGATTCACCCCTCCACTTT. Translated: CASSPRGQEDSPLHF.

The J gene is TRBJ2-1, the V gene TRBV12-2. TRBV12-2 constitutes a pseudogene. This CDR3 contains 18 residues. Written as DNA, the CDR3 is TGTGCAAGTCGCTTTATTGGGTCGCTGGGATGCTTGGGTAATGAGCAGTTCTTC. Residues: CASRFIGSLGCLGNEQFF.

The chain joins TRBV6-1 to TRBJ1-5; D remains ambiguous. Germline CDR1 and CDR2: MNHNS and SASEGT. CDR3 length equals 12 residues. V lost 6 bases to trimming and J lost 7 bases, with 10 bases between them. The CDR3: CASRGMGQPQHF. The CDR3 nucleotides are TGTGCCAGCAGAGGAATGGGGCAGCCCCAGCATTTT.

This clonotype has only a few counts. The gene calls are TRBV4-1 and TRBJ2-3, with TRBD2 matching 13 bases. J lost 5 bases, V lost 4 bases, and 15 bases had no gene match. CDR3 size: 19 residues. The germline CDR1 and CDR2 sequences are MGHRA and YSYEKL. The chain's CDR3 is CASSLSPIRTSGGVDTQYF. The CDR3 nucleotides read TGCGCCAGCAGCCTCTCACCAATTCGGACTAGCGGGGGAGTAGATACGCAGTATTTT.

V is TRBV7-6 and J is TRBJ1-5; D is perhaps TRBD1 (6 bases). Germline CDR1 is SGHVS and CDR2 is FNYEAQ. Trimming shortened V by 5 bases and J by 3 bases, and 11 bases separated the two germline ends. The CDR3 covers 14 residues. CDR3 coding DNA: TGTGCCAGCAGCGAGACAGGAGACAATCAGCCCCAGCATTTT. Its translation is CASSETGDNQPQHF.

This clonotype was picked up a small number of times. The chain links TRBV7-2 to TRBJ2-2; 10 bases are a match to TRBD2. Germline V gene sequence: CDR1 SGHTA, CDR2 FQGNSA. The V gene end was trimmed by 7 bases and the J gene end by 6 bases; junction bases not matched to a gene: 11. The CDR3 totals 16 residues. In DNA form, the CDR3 reads TGTGCCAGCAAACCAGCGGGAGGGGTATCTCCCGGGGAGCTGTTTTTT. This codes for CASKPAGGVSPGELFF.

This clonotype was counted only a few times. The chain uses TRBV5-1 and TRBJ2-1, with a possible D match to TRBD1 (6 bases). With 5 bases removed from V and 4 bases from J, the gap between germline ends came to 19 bases. Germline V gene sequence: CDR1 SGHRS, CDR2 YFSETQ. This CDR3 region has 16 residues. CDR3 region: CASRQNDRPRYNEQFF. The DNA of the CDR3 is TGCGCCAGCAGGCAAAATGACAGGCCACGATACAATGAGCAGTTCTTC.

For the CDR3, the DNA is TGCAGCTCCAAGACTACGACTAGCACCACAGATACGCAGTATTTT. Protein: CSSKTTTSTTDTQYF. The chain carries TRBV29-1 and TRBJ2-3; TRBD2 matches at 7 bases. With V trimmed by 8 bases and J by 2 bases, 13 bases remained unmatched. CDR1 SQVTM and CDR2 ANQGSEA come from the germline V gene. This CDR3 region has 15 residues.

This clonotype was counted between two and nine times. The chain recombines TRBV24-1 with TRBJ2-7; D may be TRBD1 (5 bases). V lost 2 bases to trimming and J lost 3 bases, with 16 bases between them. This CDR3 spans 16 amino acids. Per the germline V gene, CDR1 is KGHDR and CDR2 is SFDVKD. The CDR3 loop is CATSDSHSGRSYEQYF. DNA for the CDR3: TGTGCCACCAGTGATTCGCACTCAGGGCGGAGCTACGAGCAGTACTTC.

The rearrangement uses TRBV4-1 and TRBJ2-3; TRBD2 matches 11 bases. Germline-derived CDR1 and CDR2 are MGHRA and YSYEKL. Trimming took 0 bases from V and 4 from J; bases not matched to a gene: 6. The CDR3 sequence is 17 residues long. The CDR3 reads CASSQDVTSGSPDTQYF. The CDR3 DNA sequence: TGCGCCAGCAGCCAAGATGTAACTAGCGGGAGCCCAGATACGCAGTATTTT.

This clonotype was counted at least ten times. One end of the junction varies from germline; a read error may be responsible. This chain connects TRBV5-1 to TRBJ1-1; 12 positions agree with TRBD1. From germline, CDR1 is SGHRS and CDR2 YFSETQ. This CDR3 is 14 amino acids long. The CDR3 bases are TGTGCCAGCAGCTTGGGACAGGGGGCCACTGAAGCTTTCTTT. Its protein is CASSLGQGATEAFF.

This clonotype was seen repeatedly, ten times or more. CDR3 sequence: CASSQDGGTGELFF. In DNA form, the CDR3 reads TGCGCCAGCAGCCAAGACGGGGGAACCGGGGAGCTGTTTTTT. This chain uses TRBV4-1 with TRBJ2-2, with D perhaps matching TRBD2 (6 bases). Germline V CDR1 and CDR2: MGHRA, YSYEKL. This CDR3 spans 14 amino acids. V gave up 0 bases and J gave up 5 bases, with 7 bases separating them.

The rearrangement links TRBV5-1 to TRBJ1-5; D gene uncertain. CDR3 length equals 15 residues. V lost 0 bases and J lost 4, with 11 bases in between. Per the germline V gene, CDR1 is SGHRS and CDR2 is YFSETQ. CDR3: CASSLDSLGNQPQHF. DNA of the CDR3: TGCGCCAGCAGCTTGGACAGCCTGGGGAATCAGCCCCAGCATTTT.

This clonotype was seen more than once but under ten times. The chain uses TRBV6-5 and TRBJ1-4; TRBD1 matches at 7 bases. Germline V gene lookup returns CDR1 MNHEY and CDR2 SVGAGI. CDR3 length: 14 amino acids. Trimming cost V 7 bases and J 5 bases; bases outside gene matches: 7. CDR3 coding DNA: TGTGCCAGCACCAACCCGGGACAGAATGAAAAACTGTTTTTT. This encodes CASTNPGQNEKLFF.

This chain's CDR3 is CASRPYGGSDPGEQFF. The CDR3 DNA reads as TGTGCCAGCAGACCTTATGGCGGGAGTGATCCGGGGGAGCAGTTCTTC. The chain uses TRBV12-3 or TRBV12-4 and TRBJ2-1; 7 nucleotides line up with TRBD2. Trimming at V came to 6 bases and at J to 10 bases, leaving 18 bases not matched to a gene. The CDR3 has 16 amino acids.

The chain has TRBV11-3 and TRBJ2-7, with D unresolved. The germline gives CDR1 SGHNT, CDR2 YENEEA. The CDR3 sequence is 13 residues long. Trimming cost V 1 base and J 3 bases, with 7 bases left between them. Written as DNA, the CDR3 is TGTGCCAGCAGCTTAGTGGGTCTCTACGAGCAGTACTTC. It is translated as CASSLVGLYEQYF. Full variable domain (remainder filled in from reference TRBV11-3 and TRBJ2-7): EAGVVQSPRYKIIEKKQPVAFWCNPISGHNTLYWYLQNLGQGPELLIRYENEEAVDDSQLPKDRFSAERLKGVDSTLKIQPAELGDSAVYLCASSLVGLYEQYFGPGTRLTVT.

This chain joins TRBV5-1 and TRBJ1-1, with D possibly TRBD1 on 5 matching bases. From germline, CDR1 is SGHRS and CDR2 YFSETQ. With 2 bases removed from V and 4 bases from J, the gap between germline ends came to 15 bases. This CDR3 has 15 residues. In DNA form, the CDR3 reads TGCGCCAGCAGCTTCGGCCATATGGGGGGCACTGAAGCTTTCTTT. Translated: CASSFGHMGGTEAFF.